This T cell receptor (beta chain) was sequenced for a study of early T cells in non-severe SARS-CoV-2 infection. Whole-study findings and limits: The matching step, a VDJdb search, favored anti-spike CD8 responses and missed private and CD4 specificities.

The CDR3 contains 15 residues. Germline V gene data show CDR1 as LGHDT and CDR2 as YNNKEL (reference sequence). The V and J ends lost 4 bases and 5 bases, in that order; junction bases with no gene match: 7. The protocol attached unique molecular identifiers to individual cDNA molecules. Each CDR3 protein gets one entry after TCRdb re-called the 5' RACE reads with MiXCR. The table shows about 44,000 distinct CDR3 sequences, with less than 30% occurring only once. Turning to this clonotype: Its antigen is still unknown.

The input for sequencing was whole blood, taken at baseline. The J gene is TRBJ1-3, the V gene TRBV3-1, with TRBD1 matching 8 bases. The TCR comes from an adult who was a healthcare worker with PCR-confirmed SARS-CoV-2 infection or an uninfected control (not recorded which). The CDR3 nucleotides read TGTGCCAGCAGCCGACGGGACAGGATAAGAAACACCATATATTTT. Amino acid sequence: CASSRRDRIRNTIYF.